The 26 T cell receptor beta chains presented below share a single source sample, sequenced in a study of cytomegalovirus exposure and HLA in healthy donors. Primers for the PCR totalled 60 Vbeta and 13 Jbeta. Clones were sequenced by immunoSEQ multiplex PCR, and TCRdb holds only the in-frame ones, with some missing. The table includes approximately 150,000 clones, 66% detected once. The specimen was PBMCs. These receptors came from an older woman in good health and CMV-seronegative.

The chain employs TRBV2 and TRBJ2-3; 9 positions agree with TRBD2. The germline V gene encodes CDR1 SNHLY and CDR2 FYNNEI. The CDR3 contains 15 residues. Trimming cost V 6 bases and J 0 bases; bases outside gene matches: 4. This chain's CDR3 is CASSALAGSTDTQYF. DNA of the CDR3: TGTGCCAGCAGCGCTCTAGCGGGGAGCACAGATACGCAGTATTTT.

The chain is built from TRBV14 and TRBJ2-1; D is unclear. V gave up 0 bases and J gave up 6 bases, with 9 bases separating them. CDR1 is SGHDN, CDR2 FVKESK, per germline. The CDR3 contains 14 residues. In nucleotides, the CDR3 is TGTGCCAGCAGCCAAGATCAAGTAGTCAATGAGCAGTTCTTC. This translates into CASSQDQVVNEQFF.

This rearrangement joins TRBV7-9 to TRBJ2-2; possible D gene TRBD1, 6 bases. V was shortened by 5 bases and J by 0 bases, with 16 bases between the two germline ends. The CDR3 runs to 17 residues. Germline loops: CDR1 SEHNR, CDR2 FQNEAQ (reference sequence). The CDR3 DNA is TGTGCCAGCAGCCTATTCTGGGGGCGATCGAACACCGGGGAGCTGTTTTTT. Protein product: CASSLFWGRSNTGELFF.

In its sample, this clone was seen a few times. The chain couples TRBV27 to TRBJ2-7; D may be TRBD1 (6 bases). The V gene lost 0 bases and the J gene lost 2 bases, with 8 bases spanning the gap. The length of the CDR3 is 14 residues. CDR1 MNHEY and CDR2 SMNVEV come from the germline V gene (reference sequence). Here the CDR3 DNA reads TGTGCCAGCAGTTTATCACAGGGAGCCTACGAGCAGTACTTC. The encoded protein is CASSLSQGAYEQYF.

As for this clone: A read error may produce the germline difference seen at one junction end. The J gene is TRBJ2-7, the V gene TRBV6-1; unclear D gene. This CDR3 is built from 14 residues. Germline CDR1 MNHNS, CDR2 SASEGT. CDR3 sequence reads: CASSAHGLTYEQCF. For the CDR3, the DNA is TGTGCCAGCAGTGCCCATGGGCTAACCTACGAGCAGTGCTTC.

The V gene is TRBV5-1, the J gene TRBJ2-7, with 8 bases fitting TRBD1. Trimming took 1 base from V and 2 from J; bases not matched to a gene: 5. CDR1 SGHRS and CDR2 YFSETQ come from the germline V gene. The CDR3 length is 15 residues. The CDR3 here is CASSLTTGVAYEQYF. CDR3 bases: TGCGCCAGCAGCTTGACGACAGGGGTCGCCTACGAGCAGTACTTC.

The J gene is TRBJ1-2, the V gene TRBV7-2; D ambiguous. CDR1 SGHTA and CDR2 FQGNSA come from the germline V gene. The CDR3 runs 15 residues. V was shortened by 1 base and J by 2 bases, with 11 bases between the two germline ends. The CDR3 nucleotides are TGTGCCAGCAGCTTAGAACCGGGTTCGAACTATGGCTACACCTTC. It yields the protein CASSLEPGSNYGYTF.

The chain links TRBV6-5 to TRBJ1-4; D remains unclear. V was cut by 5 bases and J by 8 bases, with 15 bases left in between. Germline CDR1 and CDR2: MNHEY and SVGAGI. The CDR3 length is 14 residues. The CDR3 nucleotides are TGTGCCAGCAGTCGAGGACTCACAAACGAAAAACTGTTTTTT. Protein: CASSRGLTNEKLFF.

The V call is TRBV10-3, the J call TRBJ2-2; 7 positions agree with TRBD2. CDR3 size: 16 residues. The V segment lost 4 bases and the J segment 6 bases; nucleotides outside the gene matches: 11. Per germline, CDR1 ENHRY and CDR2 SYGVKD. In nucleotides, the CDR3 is TGTGCCATCAGTGGCGCTGCGGGCGGGGGTGCCGGGGAGCTGTTTTTT. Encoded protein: CAISGAAGGGAGELFF.

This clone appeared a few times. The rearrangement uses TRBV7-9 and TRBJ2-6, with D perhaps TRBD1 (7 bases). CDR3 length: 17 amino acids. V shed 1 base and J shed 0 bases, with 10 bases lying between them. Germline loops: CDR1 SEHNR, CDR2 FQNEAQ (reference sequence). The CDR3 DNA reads TGTGCCAGCAGCTTAGGACAGGGAGGCTCTGGGGCCAACGTCCTGACTTTC. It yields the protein CASSLGQGGSGANVLTF.

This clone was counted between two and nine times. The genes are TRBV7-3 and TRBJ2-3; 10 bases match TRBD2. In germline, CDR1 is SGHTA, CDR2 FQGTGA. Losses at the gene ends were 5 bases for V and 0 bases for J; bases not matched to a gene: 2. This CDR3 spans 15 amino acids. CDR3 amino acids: CASSMTSGSTDTQYF. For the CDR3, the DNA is TGTGCCAGCAGCATGACTAGCGGGAGCACAGATACGCAGTATTTT.

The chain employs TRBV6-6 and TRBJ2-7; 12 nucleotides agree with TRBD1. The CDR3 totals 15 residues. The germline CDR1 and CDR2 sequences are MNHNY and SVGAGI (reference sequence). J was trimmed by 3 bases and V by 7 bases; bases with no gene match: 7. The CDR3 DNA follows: TGTGCCAGCACCGTGGGACAGGGGGCATACTACGAGCAGTACTTC. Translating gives CASTVGQGAYYEQYF.

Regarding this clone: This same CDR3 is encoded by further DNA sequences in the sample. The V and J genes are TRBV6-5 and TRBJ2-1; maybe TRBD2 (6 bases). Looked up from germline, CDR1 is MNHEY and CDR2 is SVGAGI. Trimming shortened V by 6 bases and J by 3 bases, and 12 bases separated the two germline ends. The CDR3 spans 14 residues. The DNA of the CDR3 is TGTGCCAGCAGATTGGACTATGTCTACAATGAGCAGTTCTTC. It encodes CASRLDYVYNEQFF.

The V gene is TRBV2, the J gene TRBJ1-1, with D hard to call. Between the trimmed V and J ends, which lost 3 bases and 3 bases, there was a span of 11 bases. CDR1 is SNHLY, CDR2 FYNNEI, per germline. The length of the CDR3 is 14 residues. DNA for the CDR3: TGTGCCAGCAGTGATGGAGACCTACACACTGAAGCTTTCTTT. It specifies CASSDGDLHTEAFF.

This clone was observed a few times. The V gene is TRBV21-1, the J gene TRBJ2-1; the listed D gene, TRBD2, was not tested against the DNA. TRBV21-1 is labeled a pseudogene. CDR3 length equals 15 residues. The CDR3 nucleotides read TGTGCCAGCAGCAATGGTGCGGGGGGGCCGAATGAGCAGTTCTTC. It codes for CASSNGAGGPNEQFF.

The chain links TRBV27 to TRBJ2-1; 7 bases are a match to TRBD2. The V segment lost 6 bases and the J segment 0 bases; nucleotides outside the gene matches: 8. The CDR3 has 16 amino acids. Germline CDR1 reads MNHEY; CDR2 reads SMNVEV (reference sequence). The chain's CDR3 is CASRGRTSVSYNEQFF. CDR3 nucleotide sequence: TGTGCCAGCAGGGGAAGGACTAGTGTCTCCTACAATGAGCAGTTCTTC.

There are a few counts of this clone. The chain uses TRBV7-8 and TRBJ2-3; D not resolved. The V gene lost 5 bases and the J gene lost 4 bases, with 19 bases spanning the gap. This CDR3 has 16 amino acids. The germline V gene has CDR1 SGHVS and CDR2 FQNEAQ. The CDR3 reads CASSRPRRFAADTQYF. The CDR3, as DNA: TGTGCCAGCAGCCGACCTCGGCGGTTCGCAGCAGATACGCAGTATTTT.

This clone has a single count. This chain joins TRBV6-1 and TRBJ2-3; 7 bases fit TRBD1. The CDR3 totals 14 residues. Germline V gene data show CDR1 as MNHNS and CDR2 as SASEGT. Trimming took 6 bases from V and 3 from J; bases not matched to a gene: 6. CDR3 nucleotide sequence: TGTGCCAGCAGCCTAGACAGGGCAACAGATACGCAGTATTTT. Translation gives CASSLDRATDTQYF.

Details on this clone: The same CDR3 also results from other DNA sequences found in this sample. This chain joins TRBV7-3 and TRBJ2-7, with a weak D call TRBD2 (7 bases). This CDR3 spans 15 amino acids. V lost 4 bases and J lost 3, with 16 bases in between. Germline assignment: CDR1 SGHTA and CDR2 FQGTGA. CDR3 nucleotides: TGTGCCAGCAGCTCCCGTGGGGGGGCCTTCTACGAGCAGTACTTC. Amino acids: CASSSRGGAFYEQYF.

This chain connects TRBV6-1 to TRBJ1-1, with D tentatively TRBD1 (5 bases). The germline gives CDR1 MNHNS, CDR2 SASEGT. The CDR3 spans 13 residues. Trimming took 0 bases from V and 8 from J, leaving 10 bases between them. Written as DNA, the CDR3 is TGTGCCAGCAGTGAAGCGCGGCGGACAGAAGCTTTCTTT. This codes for CASSEARRTEAFF.

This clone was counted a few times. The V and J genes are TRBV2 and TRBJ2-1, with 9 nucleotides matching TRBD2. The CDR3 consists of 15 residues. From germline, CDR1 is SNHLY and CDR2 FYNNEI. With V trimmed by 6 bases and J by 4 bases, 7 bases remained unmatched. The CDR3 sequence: CASSLSGLAYNEQFF. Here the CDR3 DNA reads TGTGCCAGCAGCTTATCAGGACTAGCGTACAATGAGCAGTTCTTC.

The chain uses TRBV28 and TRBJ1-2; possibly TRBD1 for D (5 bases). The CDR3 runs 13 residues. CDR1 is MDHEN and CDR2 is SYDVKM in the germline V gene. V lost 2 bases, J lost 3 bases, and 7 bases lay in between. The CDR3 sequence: CASSLVGDYGYTF. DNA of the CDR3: TGTGCCAGCAGTTTAGTAGGGGACTATGGCTACACCTTC.

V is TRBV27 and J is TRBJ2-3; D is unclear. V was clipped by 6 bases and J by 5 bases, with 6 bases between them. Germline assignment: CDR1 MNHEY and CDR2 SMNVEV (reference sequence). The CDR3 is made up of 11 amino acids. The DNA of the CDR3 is TGTGCCAGCAGCCTAGGAGATACGCAGTATTTT. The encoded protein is CASSLGDTQYF.

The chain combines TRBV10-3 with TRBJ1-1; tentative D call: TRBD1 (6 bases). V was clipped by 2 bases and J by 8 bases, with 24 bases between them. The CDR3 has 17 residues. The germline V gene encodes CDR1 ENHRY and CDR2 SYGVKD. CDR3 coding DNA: TGTGCCATCAGTGAGCTAGGGCGGGGGCCTAAATTTGGGGAAGCTTTCTTT. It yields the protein CAISELGRGPKFGEAFF.

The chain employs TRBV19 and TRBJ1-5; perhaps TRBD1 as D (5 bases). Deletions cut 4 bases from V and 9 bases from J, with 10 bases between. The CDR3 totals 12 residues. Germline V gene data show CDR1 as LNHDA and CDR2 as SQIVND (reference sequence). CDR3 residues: CASSRAGGPQHF. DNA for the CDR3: TGTGCCAGTAGTAGGGCGGGGGGGCCCCAGCATTTT.

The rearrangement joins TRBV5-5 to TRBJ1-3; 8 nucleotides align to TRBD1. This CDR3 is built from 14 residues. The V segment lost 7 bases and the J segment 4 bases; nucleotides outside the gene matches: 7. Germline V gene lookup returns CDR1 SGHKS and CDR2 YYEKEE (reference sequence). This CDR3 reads CASGPTGAGNTIYF. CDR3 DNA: TGTGCCAGCGGACCGACAGGGGCAGGAAACACCATATATTTT. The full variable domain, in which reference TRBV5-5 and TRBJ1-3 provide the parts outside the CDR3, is DAGVTQSPTHLIKTRGQQVTLRCSPISGHKSVSWYQQVLGQGPQFIFQYYEKEERGRGNFPDRFSARQFPNYSSELNVNALLLGDSALYLCASGPTGAGNTIYFGEGSWLTVV.